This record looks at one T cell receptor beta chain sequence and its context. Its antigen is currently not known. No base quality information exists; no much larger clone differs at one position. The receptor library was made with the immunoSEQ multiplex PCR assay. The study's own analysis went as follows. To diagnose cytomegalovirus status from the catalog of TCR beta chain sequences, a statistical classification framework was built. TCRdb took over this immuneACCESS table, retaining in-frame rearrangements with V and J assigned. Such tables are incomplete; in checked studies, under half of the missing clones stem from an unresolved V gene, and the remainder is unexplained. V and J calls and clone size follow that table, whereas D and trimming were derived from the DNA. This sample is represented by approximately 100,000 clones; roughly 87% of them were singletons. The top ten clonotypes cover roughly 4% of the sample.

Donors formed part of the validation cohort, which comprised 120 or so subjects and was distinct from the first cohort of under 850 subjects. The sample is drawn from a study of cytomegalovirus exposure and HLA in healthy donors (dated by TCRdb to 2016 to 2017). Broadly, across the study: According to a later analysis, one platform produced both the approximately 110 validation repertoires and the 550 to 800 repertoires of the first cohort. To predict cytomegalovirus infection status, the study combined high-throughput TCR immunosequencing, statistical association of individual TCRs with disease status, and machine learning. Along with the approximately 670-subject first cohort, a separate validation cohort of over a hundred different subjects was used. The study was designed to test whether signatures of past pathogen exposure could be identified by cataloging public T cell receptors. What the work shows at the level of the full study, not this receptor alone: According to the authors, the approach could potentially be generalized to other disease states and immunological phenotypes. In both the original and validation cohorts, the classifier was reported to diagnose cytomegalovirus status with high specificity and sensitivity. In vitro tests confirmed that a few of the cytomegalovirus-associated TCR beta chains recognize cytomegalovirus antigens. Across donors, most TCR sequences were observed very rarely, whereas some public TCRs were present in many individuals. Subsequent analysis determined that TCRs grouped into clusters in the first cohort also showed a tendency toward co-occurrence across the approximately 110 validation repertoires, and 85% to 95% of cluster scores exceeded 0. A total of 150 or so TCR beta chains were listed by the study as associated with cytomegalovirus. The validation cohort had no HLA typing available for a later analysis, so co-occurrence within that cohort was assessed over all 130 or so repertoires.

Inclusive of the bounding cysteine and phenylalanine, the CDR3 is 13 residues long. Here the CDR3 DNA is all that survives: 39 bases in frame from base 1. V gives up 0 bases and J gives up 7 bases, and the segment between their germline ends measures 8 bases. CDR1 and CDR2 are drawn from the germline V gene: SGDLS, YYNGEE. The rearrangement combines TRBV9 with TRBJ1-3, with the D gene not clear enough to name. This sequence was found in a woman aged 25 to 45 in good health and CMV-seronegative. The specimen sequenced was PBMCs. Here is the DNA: TGTGCCAGCAGCGTAGTGGGCTCTAACACCATATATTTT. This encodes CASSVVGSNTIYF. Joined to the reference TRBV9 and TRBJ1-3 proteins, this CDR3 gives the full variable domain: DSGVTQTPKHLITATGQRVTLRCSPRSGDLSVYWYQQSLDQGLQFLIQYYNGEERAKGNILERFSAQQFPDLHSELNLSSLELGDSALYFCASSVVGSNTIYFGEGSWLTVV.